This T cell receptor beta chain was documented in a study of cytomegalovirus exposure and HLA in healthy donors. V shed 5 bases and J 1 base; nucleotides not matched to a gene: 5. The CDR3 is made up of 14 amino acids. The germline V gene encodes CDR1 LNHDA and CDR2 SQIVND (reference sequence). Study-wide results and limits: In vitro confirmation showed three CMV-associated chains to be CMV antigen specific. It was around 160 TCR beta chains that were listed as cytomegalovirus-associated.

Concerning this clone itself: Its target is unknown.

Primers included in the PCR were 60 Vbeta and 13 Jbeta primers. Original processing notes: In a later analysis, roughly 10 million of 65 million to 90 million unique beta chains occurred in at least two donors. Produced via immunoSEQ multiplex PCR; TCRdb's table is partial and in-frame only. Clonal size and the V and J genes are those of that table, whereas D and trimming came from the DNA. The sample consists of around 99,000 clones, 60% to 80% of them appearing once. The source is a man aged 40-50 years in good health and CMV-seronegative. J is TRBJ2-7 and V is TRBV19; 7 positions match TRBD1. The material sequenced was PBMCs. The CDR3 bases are TGTGCCAGTAGTGCACCGGGACAGTCCTACGAGCAGTACTTC. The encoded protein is CASSAPGQSYEQYF.